This T cell receptor (beta chain) appears in the sequencing data of a study of CD8+ T cells in alopecia areata. The V and J ends lost 2 bases and 9 bases, in that order; junction bases with no gene match: 5. The CDR3 consists of 14 residues. Germline V gene lookup returns CDR1 LNHNV and CDR2 YYDKDF (reference sequence). Concerning this clone itself: Its specificity is not known.

Study-wide results and caveats: It was less clear whether patients shared TCRs than it was in mice, possibly because of HLA. Relative to normal scalp, lesional scalp, especially alopecia totalis/universalis, showed higher clonality.

Sample treatment: oral pan-JAK inhibitor, 5-10 mg twice daily. Cell sorting on a FACSAria was used to separate CD4+ and CD8+ T cells from the PBMCs. Following extraction, RNA underwent reverse transcription to cDNA, which served as the sequencing template. Sequencing used immunoSEQ multiplex PCR; TCRdb keeps in-frame clones, though not all of them. The profile shows 110,000 to 150,000 clones, more than 85% of them singletons. The sequence was collected from a human donor with alopecia areata. V and J are TRBV15 and TRBJ2-4, with TRBD1 matching 9 bases. This material consisted of CD8+ T cells sorted from blood, taken at week 4, from a patient treated with tofacitinib. The CDR3 region is CATSRTGGEGIQYF. In DNA form, the CDR3 reads TGTGCCACCAGCAGAACAGGGGGCGAGGGCATTCAGTACTTC.